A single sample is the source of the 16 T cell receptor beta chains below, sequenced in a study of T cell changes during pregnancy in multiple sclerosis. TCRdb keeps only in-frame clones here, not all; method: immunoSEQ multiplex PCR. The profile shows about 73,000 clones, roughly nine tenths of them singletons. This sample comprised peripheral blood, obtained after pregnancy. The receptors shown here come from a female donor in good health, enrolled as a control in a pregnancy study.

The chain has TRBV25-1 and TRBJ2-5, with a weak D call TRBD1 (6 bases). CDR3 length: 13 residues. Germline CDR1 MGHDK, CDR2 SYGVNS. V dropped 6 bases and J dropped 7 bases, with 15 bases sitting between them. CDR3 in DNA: TGTGCCAGCAGCCGCCCAGGGGTAGGGACCCAGTACTTC. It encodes CASSRPGVGTQYF.

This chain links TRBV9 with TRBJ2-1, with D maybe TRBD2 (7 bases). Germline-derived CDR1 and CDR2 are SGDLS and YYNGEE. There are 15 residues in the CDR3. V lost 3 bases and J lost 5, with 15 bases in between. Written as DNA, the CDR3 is TGTGCCAGCAGCGCTGGGGGGGGCCGGGACAATGAGCAGTTCTTC. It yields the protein CASSAGGGRDNEQFF.

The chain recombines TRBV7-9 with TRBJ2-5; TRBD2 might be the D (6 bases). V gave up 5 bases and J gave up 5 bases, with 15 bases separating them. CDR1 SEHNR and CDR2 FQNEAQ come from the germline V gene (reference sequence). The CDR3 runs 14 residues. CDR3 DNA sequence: TGTGCCAGCAGCCATCCGGGACTTCGGGAGACCCAGTACTTC. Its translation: CASSHPGLRETQYF.

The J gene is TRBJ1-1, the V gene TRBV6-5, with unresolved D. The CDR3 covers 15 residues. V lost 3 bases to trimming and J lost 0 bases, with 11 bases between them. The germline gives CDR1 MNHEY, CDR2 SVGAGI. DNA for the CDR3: TGTGCCAGCAGTTATAACGCGGGGTTGAACACTGAAGCTTTCTTT. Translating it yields CASSYNAGLNTEAFF.

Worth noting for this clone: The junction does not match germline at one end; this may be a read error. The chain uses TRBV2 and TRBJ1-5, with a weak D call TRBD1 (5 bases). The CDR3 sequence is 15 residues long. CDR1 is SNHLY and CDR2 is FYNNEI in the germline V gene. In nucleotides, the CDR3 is TGTGCCAGCAGGGAAGACAGCGGAAGCAATCAGCCCCAGCATTTT. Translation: CASREDSGSNQPQHF.

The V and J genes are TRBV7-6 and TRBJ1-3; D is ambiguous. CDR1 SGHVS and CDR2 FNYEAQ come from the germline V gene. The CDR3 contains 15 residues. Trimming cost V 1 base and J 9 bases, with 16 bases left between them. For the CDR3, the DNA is TGTGCCAGCAGCTTAGGCCCCGGAGCGGATGCCACCATATATTTT. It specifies CASSLGPGADATIYF. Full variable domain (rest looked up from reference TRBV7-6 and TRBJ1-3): GAGVSQSPRYKVTKRGQDVALRCDPISGHVSLYWYRQALGQGPEFLTYFNYEAQQDKSGLPNDRFSAERPEGSISTLTIQRTEQRDSAMYRCASSLGPGADATIYFGEGSWLTVV.

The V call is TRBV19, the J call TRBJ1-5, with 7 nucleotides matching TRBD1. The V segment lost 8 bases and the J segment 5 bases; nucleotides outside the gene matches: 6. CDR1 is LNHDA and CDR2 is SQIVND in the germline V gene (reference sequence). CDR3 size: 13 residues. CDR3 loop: CASQTGLDQPQHF. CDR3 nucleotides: TGTGCCAGTCAGACAGGGTTGGATCAGCCCCAGCATTTT. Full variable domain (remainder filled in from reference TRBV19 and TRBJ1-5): DGGITQSPKYLFRKEGQNVTLSCEQNLNHDAMYWYRQDPGQGLRLIYYSQIVNDFQKGDIAEGYSVSREKKESFPLTVTSAQKNPTAFYLCASQTGLDQPQHFGDGTRLSIL.

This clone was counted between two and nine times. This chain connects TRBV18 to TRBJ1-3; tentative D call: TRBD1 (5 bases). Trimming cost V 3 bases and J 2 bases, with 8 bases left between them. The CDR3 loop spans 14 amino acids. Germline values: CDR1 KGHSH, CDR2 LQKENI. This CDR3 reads CASSPDMAGNTIYF. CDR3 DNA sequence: TGTGCCAGCTCACCGGACATGGCTGGAAACACCATATATTTT.

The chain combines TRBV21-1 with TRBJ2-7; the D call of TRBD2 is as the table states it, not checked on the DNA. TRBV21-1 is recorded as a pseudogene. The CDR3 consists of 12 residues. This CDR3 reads CASGEGPCEQYF. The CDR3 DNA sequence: TGTGCCAGCGGAGAGGGCCCCTGCGAGCAGTACTTC.

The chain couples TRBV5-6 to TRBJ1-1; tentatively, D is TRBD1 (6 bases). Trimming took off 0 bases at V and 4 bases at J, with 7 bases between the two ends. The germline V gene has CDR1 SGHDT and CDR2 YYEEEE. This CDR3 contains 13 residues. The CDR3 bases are TGTGCCAGCAGCTTGGGGGGGCTCACTGAAGCTTTCTTT. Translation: CASSLGGLTEAFF. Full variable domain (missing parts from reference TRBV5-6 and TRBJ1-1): DAGVTQSPTHLIKTRGQQVTLRCSPKSGHDTVSWYQQALGQGPQFIFQYYEEEERQRGNFPDRFSGHQFPNYSSELNVNALLLGDSALYLCASSLGGLTEAFFGQGTRLTVV.

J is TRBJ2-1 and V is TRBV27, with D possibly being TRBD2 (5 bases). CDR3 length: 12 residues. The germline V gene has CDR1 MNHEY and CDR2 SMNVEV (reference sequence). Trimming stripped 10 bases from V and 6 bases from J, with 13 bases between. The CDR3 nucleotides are TGTGCCACTTTCCGGACTTTCAATGAGCAGTTCTTC. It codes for CATFRTFNEQFF.

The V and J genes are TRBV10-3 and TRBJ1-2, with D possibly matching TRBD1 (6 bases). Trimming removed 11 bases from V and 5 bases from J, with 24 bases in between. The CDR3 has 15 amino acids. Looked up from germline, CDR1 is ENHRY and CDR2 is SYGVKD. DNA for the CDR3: TGTGCCTTATCGTCCGAGAAGACAGGTTCATATGGCTACACCTTC. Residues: CALSSEKTGSYGYTF.

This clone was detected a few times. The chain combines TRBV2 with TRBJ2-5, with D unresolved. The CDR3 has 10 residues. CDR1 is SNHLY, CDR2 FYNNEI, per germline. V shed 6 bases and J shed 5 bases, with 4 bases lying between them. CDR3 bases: TGTGCCAGCAGGGAGGAGACCCAGTACTTC. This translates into CASREETQYF.

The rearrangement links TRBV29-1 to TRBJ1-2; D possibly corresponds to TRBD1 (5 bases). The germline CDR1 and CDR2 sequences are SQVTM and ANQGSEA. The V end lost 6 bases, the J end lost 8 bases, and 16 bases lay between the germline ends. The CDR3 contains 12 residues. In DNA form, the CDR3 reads TGCAGCGTGTCTTTTGGAGGGGAAGGCTACACCTTC. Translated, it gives CSVSFGGEGYTF.

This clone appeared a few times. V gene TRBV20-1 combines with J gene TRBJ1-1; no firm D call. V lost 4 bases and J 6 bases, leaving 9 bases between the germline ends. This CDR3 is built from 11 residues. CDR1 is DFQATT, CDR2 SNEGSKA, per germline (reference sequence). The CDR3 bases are TGCAGTGCTAAGAACAGCCCTGAAGCTTTCTTT. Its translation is CSAKNSPEAFF.

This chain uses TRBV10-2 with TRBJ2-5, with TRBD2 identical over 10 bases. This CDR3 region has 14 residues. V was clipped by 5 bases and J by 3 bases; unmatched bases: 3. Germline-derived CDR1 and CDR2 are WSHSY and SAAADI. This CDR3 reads CASSKLAGKETQYF. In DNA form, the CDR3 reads TGCGCCAGCAGTAAACTAGCGGGGAAAGAGACCCAGTACTTC.